A single sample gave rise to the 27 T cell receptor beta chains below, sequenced in a study of CD8+ T cells in alopecia areata. Extracted RNA was reverse transcribed into cDNA, the sequencing template. The assay was immunoSEQ multiplex PCR, and TCRdb's table has in-frame clones only and misses some. Of 70,000 or so clones in the sample, roughly 60% were seen once. The material sequenced was CD8+ T cells sorted from blood, taken at week 0. These receptor sequences come from a human donor with alopecia areata.

This chain connects TRBV4-1 to TRBJ1-5; D gene ambiguous. V lost 1 base, J lost 1 base, and 8 bases lay in between. Per germline, CDR1 MGHRA and CDR2 YSYEKL. The CDR3 loop spans 15 amino acids. DNA for the CDR3: TGCGCCAGCAGCCAAGCGCGGGGAAGCAATCAGCCCCAGCATTTT. Amino acid sequence: CASSQARGSNQPQHF.

This clone was found a few times. The genes are TRBV13 and TRBJ2-1; D unclear. The CDR3 contains 14 residues. Germline assignment: CDR1 PRHDT and CDR2 FYEKMQ (reference sequence). Trimming took 1 base from V and 6 from J, leaving 10 bases between them. The CDR3: CASSLEGEVNEQFF. CDR3 DNA: TGTGCCAGCAGCTTAGAGGGCGAGGTCAATGAGCAGTTCTTC.

This chain uses TRBV4-3 with TRBJ2-7, with 8 positions matching TRBD2. CDR3 length equals 14 residues. V was pared by 1 base and J by 2 bases, with 1 base of the junction left unmatched. Looked up from germline, CDR1 is LGHNA and CDR2 is YSLEER. The CDR3 spells CASSQGSGTYEQYF. Here the CDR3 DNA reads TGCGCCAGCAGCCAAGGTAGCGGGACCTACGAGCAGTACTTC.

This clone appeared a few times. The chain employs TRBV7-9 and TRBJ2-5; D is perhaps TRBD1 (6 bases). This CDR3 is 13 amino acids long. The V end lost 6 bases, the J end lost 2 bases, and 10 bases lay between the germline ends. In germline, CDR1 is SEHNR, CDR2 FQNEAQ (reference sequence). The CDR3 DNA sequence: TGTGCCAGCAGGGACAGAGCACAAGAGACCCAGTACTTC. Its translation is CASRDRAQETQYF.

This chain links TRBV5-5 with TRBJ1-5; D uncertain. This CDR3 contains 15 residues. Germline V lookup: CDR1 SGHKS, CDR2 YYEKEE (reference sequence). V was trimmed by 0 bases and J by 3 bases, leaving 10 bases between them. The CDR3 nucleotides read TGTGCCAGCAGCTTGGACAGTGACTACAATCAGCCCCAGCATTTT. Its protein product is CASSLDSDYNQPQHF.

The chain combines TRBV25-1 with TRBJ2-5, with 7 bases identical to TRBD2. V shed 8 bases and J 5 bases; nucleotides not matched to a gene: 8. The CDR3 has 13 residues. CDR1 is MGHDK, CDR2 SYGVNS, per germline. CDR3 DNA sequence: TGTGCCAGCGCAAGCGGGGTTTTGGAGACCCAGTACTTC. This sequence encodes CASASGVLETQYF. Full variable domain (remainder filled in from reference TRBV25-1 and TRBJ2-5): EADIYQTPRYLVIGTGKKITLECSQTMGHDKMYWYQQDPGMELHLIHYSYGVNSTEKGDLSSESTVSRIRTEHFPLTLESARPSHTSQYLCASASGVLETQYFGPGTRLLVL.

The chain employs TRBV19 and TRBJ2-7; the match to TRBD1 covers 7 bases. Looked up from germline, CDR1 is LNHDA and CDR2 is SQIVND (reference sequence). The CDR3 covers 18 residues. J lost 3 bases, V lost 4 bases, and 18 bases had no gene match. CDR3 DNA sequence: TGTGCCAGTAGTAGAGGACAGGCCCGTGGGGGTAAAAACTACGAGCAGTACTTC. It specifies CASSRGQARGGKNYEQYF.

This clone has only a few counts. The V gene is TRBV30, the J gene TRBJ2-1, with TRBD2 matching over 8 bases. The germline gives CDR1 GTSNPN, CDR2 SVGIG (reference sequence). This CDR3 spans 12 amino acids. The CDR3 region has the DNA TGTGCTTTCGAGGGACTAGGGAATGAGCAGTTCTTC. This gives the protein CAFEGLGNEQFF. Based on the CDR3 plus reference TRBV30 and TRBJ2-1, the full variable domain is SQTIHQWPATLVQPVGSPLSLECTVEGTSNPNLYWYRQAAGRGLQLLFYSVGIGQISSEVPQNLSASRPQDRQFILSSKKLLLSDSGFYLCAFEGLGNEQFFGPGTRLTVL.

This chain connects TRBV4-1 to TRBJ2-3, with TRBD2 matching 10 bases. Germline lookup yields CDR1 MGHRA and CDR2 YSYEKL. The ends lost 0 bases at V and 6 bases at J; junction bases unmatched: 9. The CDR3 contains 17 residues. CDR3 bases: TGCGCCAGCAGCCAAGATGCTCTAGCGGGAGTCGCCGATACGCAGTATTTT. Its translation: CASSQDALAGVADTQYF.

The CDR3 sequence is CASSWDRGTDTQYF. As DNA, the CDR3 is TGTGCCAGCAGCTGGGACAGGGGCACAGATACGCAGTATTTT. The rearrangement uses TRBV7-2 and TRBJ2-3; 9 nucleotides agree with TRBD1. Germline V gene sequence: CDR1 SGHTA, CDR2 FQGNSA. The CDR3 runs 14 residues. The V gene end was trimmed by 4 bases and the J gene end by 1 base; junction bases not matched to a gene: 0.

The chain uses TRBV7-9 and TRBJ2-1; D is perhaps TRBD1 or TRBD2 (5 bases each). The V and J ends lost 4 bases and 2 bases respectively, with 15 bases between them. The CDR3 sequence is 16 residues long. Looked up from germline, CDR1 is SEHNR and CDR2 is FQNEAQ (reference sequence). This CDR3 is CASSSRLLGPYNEQFF. DNA for the CDR3: TGTGCCAGCAGCTCCCGCCTCCTGGGACCCTACAATGAGCAGTTCTTC. Full variable domain (rest looked up from reference TRBV7-9 and TRBJ2-1): DTGVSQNPRHKITKRGQNVTFRCDPISEHNRLYWYRQTLGQGPEFLTYFQNEAQLEKSRLLSDRFSAERPKGSFSTLEIQRTEQGDSAMYLCASSSRLLGPYNEQFFGPGTRLTVL.

This clone was seen a single time. The V gene is TRBV7-6, the J gene TRBJ1-5; D unresolved. CDR3 length: 17 residues. CDR1 SGHVS and CDR2 FNYEAQ come from the germline V gene. V gave up 3 bases and J gave up 7 bases, with 22 bases separating them. The CDR3 is CASSLRVRPRAQQPQHF. The CDR3 nucleotides read TGTGCCAGCAGCTTGCGGGTCAGACCTCGGGCACAACAGCCCCAGCATTTT. Full variable domain (remainder filled in from reference TRBV7-6 and TRBJ1-5): GAGVSQSPRYKVTKRGQDVALRCDPISGHVSLYWYRQALGQGPEFLTYFNYEAQQDKSGLPNDRFSAERPEGSISTLTIQRTEQRDSAMYRCASSLRVRPRAQQPQHFGDGTRLSIL.

The chain links TRBV2 to TRBJ2-7; 9 nucleotides align to TRBD1. The germline V gene has CDR1 SNHLY and CDR2 FYNNEI. V shed 7 bases, J shed 3 bases, and the junction held 7 bases outside the gene matches. CDR3 size: 14 residues. CDR3 protein: CASTDLDRGYEQYF. DNA for the CDR3: TGTGCCAGCACGGACCTGGACAGGGGCTACGAGCAGTACTTC.

The rearrangement uses TRBV7-9 and TRBJ2-3; D is perhaps TRBD1 or TRBD2 (5 bases each). CDR1 and CDR2 (germline): SEHNR, FQNEAQ (reference sequence). The CDR3 consists of 16 residues. V lost 1 base, J lost 0 bases, and 11 bases lay in between. DNA for the CDR3: TGTGCCAGCAGCTTAGGAGGGGCTTCTAGCACAGATACGCAGTATTTT. Translating gives CASSLGGASSTDTQYF.

The J gene is TRBJ2-2, the V gene TRBV29-1, with D hard to call. Germline values: CDR1 SQVTM, CDR2 ANQGSEA. Trimming cost V 6 bases and J 5 bases, with 10 bases left between them. The CDR3 sequence is 12 residues long. CDR3 protein: CSVTLGTGELFF. The CDR3 nucleotides are TGCAGCGTCACTCTCGGGACCGGGGAGCTGTTTTTT.

The chain links TRBV14 to TRBJ1-2; D is possibly TRBD1 (5 bases). The V end lost 0 bases, the J end lost 5 bases, and 13 bases lay between the germline ends. Per the germline V gene, CDR1 is SGHDN and CDR2 is FVKESK. This CDR3 has 15 residues. The CDR3 coding sequence is TGTGCCAGCAGCCAAGATTATCCGGGGGTTTATGGCTACACCTTC. This encodes CASSQDYPGVYGYTF. Full variable domain (remainder filled in from reference TRBV14 and TRBJ1-2): EAGVTQFPSHSVIEKGQTVTLRCDPISGHDNLYWYRRVMGKEIKFLLHFVKESKQDESGMPNNRFLAERTGGTYSTLKVQPAELEDSGVYFCASSQDYPGVYGYTFGSGTRLTVV.

This clone showed up just a few times. This sequence joins TRBV7-8 and TRBJ2-5, with 8 bases lining up with TRBD2. With 5 bases clipped from V and 5 bases from J, the junction kept 10 bases outside the gene matches. Looked up from germline, CDR1 is SGHVS and CDR2 is FQNEAQ. There are 15 residues in the CDR3. The CDR3 loop reads CASSQEGTRGETQYF. CDR3 sequence (DNA): TGTGCCAGCAGCCAAGAGGGGACTAGGGGGGAGACCCAGTACTTC.

This clone showed up just a few times. The chain carries TRBV30 and TRBJ2-7; 7 nucleotides align to TRBD2. The trim removed 4 bases at V and 5 bases at J, leaving 11 bases unmatched. The CDR3 is 14 amino acids. Looked up from germline, CDR1 is GTSNPN and CDR2 is SVGIG (reference sequence). The CDR3 is CAWKRRDYPDEQYF. As DNA, the CDR3 is TGTGCCTGGAAACGAAGGGACTACCCGGACGAGCAGTACTTC.

This clone has a handful of counts. V is TRBV28 and J is TRBJ2-7; 8 bases are shared with TRBD1. V lost 3 bases, J lost 4 bases, and 11 bases stayed unmatched. Germline V CDR1 and CDR2: MDHEN, SYDVKM. The CDR3 has 16 residues. CDR3 sequence: CASSFTYGTGRYEQYF. The CDR3 DNA follows: TGTGCCAGCAGTTTCACTTATGGGACAGGAAGGTACGAGCAGTACTTC. The variable domain in full, with the rest retrieved from reference TRBV28 and TRBJ2-7, is DVKVTQSSRYLVKRTGEKVFLECVQDMDHENMFWYRQDPGLGLRLIYFSYDVKMKEKGDIPEGYSVSREKKERFSLILESASTNQTSMYLCASSFTYGTGRYEQYFGPGTRLTVT.

This chain links TRBV5-6 with TRBJ2-7; D not certain. The V and J ends lost 1 base and 9 bases respectively, with 14 bases between them. Germline V lookup: CDR1 SGHDT, CDR2 YYEEEE. The CDR3 totals 13 residues. CDR3 nucleotides: TGTGCCAGCAGCTTGCTCCCCGGCAACCCGCAGTACTTC. Protein product: CASSLLPGNPQYF.

This clone was observed a few times. The chain links TRBV4-3 to TRBJ2-1; maybe TRBD2 (6 bases). Germline V CDR1 and CDR2: LGHNA, YSLEER. The CDR3 covers 17 residues. Trimming took off 1 base at V and 2 bases at J, with 15 bases between the two ends. The CDR3 sequence is CASSQAVSGAAYNEQFF. CDR3 sequence (DNA): TGCGCCAGCAGCCAAGCAGTGTCGGGAGCGGCCTACAATGAGCAGTTCTTC.

This chain links TRBV5-1 with TRBJ1-1, with D maybe TRBD1 (5 bases). This CDR3 spans 11 amino acids. With 10 bases removed from V and 5 bases from J, the gap between germline ends came to 12 bases. Germline V CDR1 and CDR2: SGHRS, YFSETQ. The CDR3 DNA reads as TGCGCCTTAGGGGCGAAAACTGAAGCTTTCTTT. As protein: CALGAKTEAFF. Full variable domain (remainder filled in from reference TRBV5-1 and TRBJ1-1): KAGVTQTPRYLIKTRGQQVTLSCSPISGHRSVSWYQQTPGQGLQFLFEYFSETQRNKGNFPGRFSGRQFSNSRSEMNVSTLELGDSALYLCALGAKTEAFFGQGTRLTVV.

The chain has TRBV13 and TRBJ1-2, with 8 bases fitting TRBD1. The CDR3 is 14 amino acids. V was clipped by 6 bases and J by 4 bases; unmatched bases: 7. The germline CDR1 and CDR2 sequences are PRHDT and FYEKMQ (reference sequence). The DNA of the CDR3 is TGTGCCAGCAGGTTGGGGACAGGCAGCTATGGCTACACCTTC. Translating gives CASRLGTGSYGYTF. Using reference TRBV13 and TRBJ1-2 for the parts outside the CDR3, the full variable domain is AAGVIQSPRHLIKEKRETATLKCYPIPRHDTVYWYQQGPGQDPQFLISFYEKMQSDKGSIPDRFSAQQFSDYHSELNMSSLELGDSALYFCASRLGTGSYGYTFGSGTRLTVV.

The rearrangement joins TRBV4-3 to TRBJ1-1; no firm D call. Trimming took off 0 bases at V and 1 base at J, with 18 bases between the two ends. The germline V gene has CDR1 LGHNA and CDR2 YSLEER. The CDR3 extends over 18 amino acids. The CDR3 DNA follows: TGCGCCAGCAGCCAAGATTTAGGCAGGTTAGAATCGAACACTGAAGCTTTCTTT. Protein product: CASSQDLGRLESNTEAFF.

The table lists this clone with a few counts. V and J are TRBV5-1 and TRBJ1-2; D gene uncertain. Germline assignment: CDR1 SGHRS and CDR2 YFSETQ. CDR3 size: 13 residues. V was trimmed by 0 bases and J by 3 bases, leaving 6 bases between them. The CDR3 bases are TGCGCCAGCAGCTTGGATGAGGACTATGGCTACACCTTC. Translating gives CASSLDEDYGYTF. The full variable domain, in which reference TRBV5-1 and TRBJ1-2 provide the parts outside the CDR3, is KAGVTQTPRYLIKTRGQQVTLSCSPISGHRSVSWYQQTPGQGLQFLFEYFSETQRNKGNFPGRFSGRQFSNSRSEMNVSTLELGDSALYLCASSLDEDYGYTFGSGTRLTVV.

For the CDR3, the DNA is TGTGCCAGCAGCTTAGTGCTGGACAGCTCGAACACCGGGGAGCTGTTTTTT. This sequence encodes CASSLVLDSSNTGELFF. V is TRBV7-6 and J is TRBJ2-2; perhaps TRBD1 as D (6 bases). V was cut by 1 base and J by 0 bases, with 12 bases left in between. Germline CDR1 SGHVS, CDR2 FNYEAQ. There are 17 residues in the CDR3.

The chain is built from TRBV27 and TRBJ1-2, with 8 bases that match TRBD1. Losses at the gene ends were 6 bases for V and 7 bases for J; bases not matched to a gene: 4. Germline lookup yields CDR1 MNHEY and CDR2 SMNVEV (reference sequence). The CDR3 runs to 12 residues. CDR3 amino acids: CASRETGVGYTF. The DNA for the CDR3 is TGTGCCAGCAGGGAGACAGGGGTTGGCTACACCTTC.